A selection of T cell receptor beta chains follows, all from one sample in a study of vaccination effects on CD4 cells after COVID-19. Their cognate antigens are unknown. The method was immunoSEQ multiplex PCR; TCRdb's version includes in-frame clones alone and lacks a portion of them. The repertoire has under 85,000 clones, around four fifths of them found once; the top ten carry 1.1%. Sequences were derived from CD4+ T cells from PBMCs cultured with HCoV-OC43 spike peptides, sampled after COVID-19 vaccination. The receptors come from a human donor who received a COVID-19 vaccine. Each CDR3 is given without its conserved first and last residue. Each record gives: J gene, V gene, D gene, CDR3 length, CDR3 protein. The D gene is left open where the match is weak.

>TRBJ1-5|TRBV5-1|NA|13
ASSLGGVGNQPQH
>TRBJ1-6|TRBV4-1|TRBD1|14
ASSQERGQGFSPLH
>TRBJ2-4|TRBV28|TRBD2|14
ASSLSGGVAKNIQY
>TRBJ2-3|TRBV6-6|NA|14
ASRLSGPSSTDTQY
>TRBJ1-5|TRBV2|NA|11
ASRTDSNQPQH
>TRBJ2-2|TRBV5-5|TRBD2|15
ASSSTLAGANTGELF
>TRBJ1-4|TRBV7-2|NA|10
ASSPPHEKLF
>TRBJ1-1|TRBV7-3|NA|13
ASSIQRIMNTEAF
>TRBJ2-5|TRBV27|NA|14
ASSRGQPGLGETQY
>TRBJ2-3|TRBV6-5|NA|12
ASRRDFSPDTQY
>TRBJ1-5|TRBV21-1|NA|14
ASSKVGTLGAQPQH
>TRBJ2-3|TRBV7-3|NA|10
ASSLSGDTQY
>TRBJ2-3|TRBV5-1|TRBD1|13
ASSPDRGGTDTQY
>TRBJ2-5|TRBV19|TRBD2|13
ASSIGASGAEAQY
>TRBJ1-6|TRBV7-3|NA|13
ASSLRAAYNSPLH
>TRBJ2-3|TRBV5-6|NA|11
ASSFYNTDTQY
>TRBJ2-3|TRBV5-8|TRBD2|17
ASPLALAGVQMRTDTQY
>TRBJ2-3|TRBV3-1/TRBV3-2|TRBD1|13
ASSLTGGGTDTQY
>TRBJ2-2|TRBV19|NA|13
ASSIKGPNTGELF
>TRBJ1-3|TRBV28|NA|12
ASSLGQIGNTIY
>TRBJ2-2|TRBV3-1/TRBV3-2|NA|13
ASSQVGGAGGELF
>TRBJ1-2|TRBV6-6|TRBD1|11
ASSQDRNYGYT
>TRBJ2-5|TRBV6-2/TRBV6-3|NA|11
ASSYRRGETQY
>TRBJ1-6|TRBV5-1|TRBD1|12
ASSKRQGNSPLH
>TRBJ1-4|TRBV12-3/TRBV12-4|TRBD1|11
ASRVDRAEKLF
>TRBJ2-2|TRBV6-5|NA|11
ASVRPNTGELF
>TRBJ2-1|TRBV21-1|NA|16
ASSNPSGFSRWYNEQF
>TRBJ1-5|TRBV5-1|NA|12
ASSLESGNQPQH
>TRBJ2-2|TRBV5-6|NA|13
ASSFTQGHLGELF
>TRBJ1-5|TRBV19|NA|13
ASSIKSVGGWPQH
>TRBJ1-4|TRBV6-4|TRBD1|13
ASSREQGFGEKLF
>TRBJ2-1|TRBV5-1|NA|14
ASSPGGQAAYNEQF
>TRBJ1-2|TRBV19|NA|12
ASNQPSRGNGYT
>TRBJ1-4|TRBV5-1|TRBD1|14
ASSLGVQGANEKLF
>TRBJ2-2|TRBV7-3|TRBD1|13
ASSLNRGDTGELF
>TRBJ2-6|TRBV10-3|NA|17
AISPGGWTGSSGANVLT